The clone carrying this TCR beta chain was observed a few times. Antigen unknown. The sample originates from a study of T cell repertoires in cytomegalovirus infection. Overall study: Indications came from public TCR beta signatures; they pointed to CMV infection and to a matching HLA type.

Germline trimming cut 8 bases from V and 7 bases from J; bases unmatched to any gene: 5. Germline V gene data show CDR1 as SEHNR and CDR2 as FQNEAQ (reference sequence). CDR3 length: 12 residues. TCRdb analysed the reads with MiXCR anew, one entry per CDR3 protein. The data contain around 530,000 distinct CDR3 sequences, around 27% of them singletons. Study-level findings and limits: Cumulative public TCR beta family frequency identified CMV carriers with the relevant HLA. CMV-specific TCR beta clonotypes restricted by HLA-C were the ones dominating the ex vivo response.

Sequenced sample: PBMCs. This chain connects TRBV7-9 to TRBJ2-1; the match to TRBD2 covers 7 bases. The TCR originated in a human donor in good health (CMV status not recorded). Some clones in this sample may be carry-over from other donors' samples. CDR3 sequence reads: CASAGGLNEQFF. DNA for the CDR3: TGTGCCAGCGCCGGGGGGTTGAATGAGCAGTTCTTC.